This TCR beta chain was retrieved from a study of shared clonotypes between healthy human individuals. Germline V lookup: CDR1 SGHVS, CDR2 FNYEAQ. This CDR3 spans 15 amino acids. V was clipped by 6 bases and J by 8 bases; unmatched bases: 9. Here immunoSEQ multiplex PCR was the method, and the copy in TCRdb shows in-frame clones only, minus some. The repertoire consists of some 2,000,000 clones, with about 95% occurring once and the leading ten covering 0.85% to 1.3%. As concerns this clone: Its specificity is not known.

Findings of the study overall: The study found about 5.1% of naive CD4 clonotypes shared across several donors.

Positive CCR7 selection of CD45RO-negative cells yielded the naive CD8 cells, and terminally differentiated effector memory CD45RA+ cells were excluded. This TCR was sampled from a man younger than 30 in good health. The chain recombines TRBV7-6 with TRBJ2-1, with TRBD2 matching 11 bases. The sample comprised naive CD8+ T cells sorted from blood. In DNA form, the CDR3 reads TGTGCCAGCAGTCCAACTAGCGGGAGCTTCGATGAGCAGTTCTTC. It specifies CASSPTSGSFDEQFF.